This T cell receptor beta chain was identified during a study of blood T cell repertoires in COVID-19. As for the study in general: Whether acute or convalescent, the COVID-19 samples came from the United States, Italy and Spain. Sources were T cells, B-cell-depleted T cells, or PBMCs; the material itself was cDNA or gDNA.

The table came from immunoSEQ multiplex PCR; TCRdb's copy has only in-frame clones and leaves some out. The sample holds approximately 390,000 clones; roughly 90% are singletons and the top ten take 6.5%. V was pared by 12 bases and J by 5 bases, with 8 bases of the junction left unmatched. Germline V gives CDR1 KGHDR, CDR2 SFDVKD. The CDR3 is 13 amino acids. Sequencing used peripheral blood. This receptor was identified in a man aged 18 to 35 with active or convalescent COVID-19. The rearrangement joins TRBV24-1 to TRBJ2-1; 8 nucleotides agree with TRBD1. CDR3 sequence: CAATGVRDNEQFF. Here the CDR3 DNA reads TGTGCCGCGACAGGGGTAAGGGACAATGAGCAGTTCTTC.